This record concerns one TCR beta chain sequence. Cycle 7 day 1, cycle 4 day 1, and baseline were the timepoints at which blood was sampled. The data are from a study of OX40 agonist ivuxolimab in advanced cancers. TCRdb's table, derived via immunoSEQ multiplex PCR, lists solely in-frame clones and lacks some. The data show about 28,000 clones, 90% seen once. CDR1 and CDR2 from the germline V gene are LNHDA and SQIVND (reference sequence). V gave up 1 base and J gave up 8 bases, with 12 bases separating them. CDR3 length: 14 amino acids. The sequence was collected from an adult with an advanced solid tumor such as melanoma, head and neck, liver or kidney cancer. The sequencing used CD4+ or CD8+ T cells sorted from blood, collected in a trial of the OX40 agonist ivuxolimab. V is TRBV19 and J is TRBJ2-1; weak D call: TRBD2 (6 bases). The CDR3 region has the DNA TGTGCCAGTAGTATAGTGGGGGGAGTGGATGAGCAGTTCTTC. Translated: CASSIVGGVDEQFF.